This T cell receptor (beta chain) was identified in a study of T cell repertoires in cytomegalovirus infection. Study background: Evidence of both CMV infection and a matching HLA type came from public TCR beta signatures.

The study, taken as a whole, reports: CMV-specific HLA-C-restricted TCR beta clonotypes dominated the ex vivo response. Cumulative public TCR beta family frequency identified carriers of CMV plus the relevant HLA.

This CDR3 spans 15 amino acids. V was pared by 5 bases and J by 7 bases, with 7 bases of the junction left unmatched. CDR1 SGHVS and CDR2 FNYEAQ come from the germline V gene. This clonotype has more than one count but fewer than ten. Its antigen is not identified. From the reads, TCRdb called clonotypes with MiXCR, one entry per CDR3 protein. The table has about 740,000 distinct CDR3 sequences, less than 40% seen once; the top ten hold more than 2.5%. The material sequenced was PBMCs. This sequence was found in a human donor in good health (CMV status not recorded). Some clones in this sample may be carry-over from other donors' samples. V is TRBV7-6 and J is TRBJ2-7; TRBD2 agrees at 14 bases. DNA for the CDR3: TGTGCCAGCAGCCGACTAGCGGGGGGGCCTTGGGAGCAGTACTTC. Protein product: CASSRLAGGPWEQYF.